These 27 T cell receptor beta chains share one sample of origin, sequenced in a study of CD8 T cells in Susac syndrome. The authors reverse transcribed roughly 0.5 to 1 ug RNA with random hexamers. In TCRdb, the immunoSEQ multiplex PCR reads were re-called with MiXCR into one record per CDR3 protein. The sample holds roughly 140,000 distinct CDR3 sequences; over 85% are singletons and the top ten take approximately 0.25%. Material for sequencing was CD8+ T cells from PBMCs. The receptors come from a human donor in good health.

The gene calls are TRBV9 and TRBJ2-4; D gene uncertain. Trimming removed 0 bases at V and 3 bases at J, with 16 bases between. This CDR3 has 17 residues. CDR1 is SGDLS, CDR2 YYNGEE, per germline. The CDR3 loop reads CASSVDPGPAVKNIQYF. The CDR3 nucleotides are TGTGCCAGCAGCGTAGACCCGGGCCCTGCTGTCAAAAACATTCAGTACTTC.

The genes are TRBV7-9 and TRBJ2-7; TRBD2 might be the D (5 bases). This CDR3 spans 17 amino acids. Germline CDR1 is SEHNR and CDR2 is FQNEAQ (reference sequence). V shed 4 bases and J shed 0 bases, with 19 bases lying between them. The CDR3 protein is CASSSDQQAASSYEQYF. As DNA, the CDR3 is TGTGCCAGCAGCTCGGATCAACAAGCGGCGTCCTCCTACGAGCAGTACTTC. The complete variable domain, with remaining parts taken from reference TRBV7-9 and TRBJ2-7, reads DTGVSQNPRHKITKRGQNVTFRCDPISEHNRLYWYRQTLGQGPEFLTYFQNEAQLEKSRLLSDRFSAERPKGSFSTLEIQRTEQGDSAMYLCASSSDQQAASSYEQYFGPGTRLTVT.

V and J are TRBV13 and TRBJ1-1; no reliable D call. Germline loops: CDR1 PRHDT, CDR2 FYEKMQ (reference sequence). This CDR3 has 14 amino acids. V lost 0 bases, J lost 2 bases, and 7 bases lay in between. CDR3 bases: TGTGCCAGCAGCTTAGGACAGTTAAACACTGAAGCTTTCTTT. Translating gives CASSLGQLNTEAFF.

CDR3 DNA sequence: TGTGCCTGGGCAGCAGGGTACGAGCAGTACTTC. Amino acids: CAWAAGYEQYF. V and J are TRBV30 and TRBJ2-7, with a possible D match to TRBD1 (5 bases). V lost 5 bases to trimming and J lost 4 bases, with 9 bases between them. This CDR3 is built from 11 residues. CDR1 and CDR2 from the germline V gene are GTSNPN and SVGIG (reference sequence).

The chain recombines TRBV11-2 with TRBJ2-2; no reliable D call. In germline, CDR1 is SGHAT, CDR2 FQNNGV. This CDR3 spans 14 amino acids. V lost 3 bases to trimming and J lost 3 bases, with 8 bases between them. As DNA, the CDR3 is TGTGCCAGCAGCTTTTACTCCTACACCGGGGAGCTGTTTTTT. It yields the protein CASSFYSYTGELFF.

The chain carries TRBV29-1 and TRBJ2-1; 11 bases map to TRBD2. This CDR3 has 16 residues. The germline V gene has CDR1 SQVTM and CDR2 ANQGSEA. With V trimmed by 4 bases and J by 13 bases, 18 bases remained unmatched. CDR3 sequence: CSVVGGIAGGPLIQFF. The CDR3 DNA reads as TGCAGCGTTGTGGGGGGGATAGCGGGAGGGCCGTTGATTCAGTTCTTC.

The chain joins TRBV6-5 to TRBJ1-4; D ambiguous. The CDR3 spans 13 residues. The germline V and J ends were trimmed by 7 bases and 8 bases, with 14 bases remaining between them. Germline loops: CDR1 MNHEY, CDR2 SVGAGI. The CDR3 DNA reads TGTGCCAGCAAGGAGGCCATTGGGGAAAAACTGTTTTTT. Residues: CASKEAIGEKLFF.

The rearrangement joins TRBV4-3 to TRBJ2-3, with no clear D. CDR1 LGHNA and CDR2 YSLEER come from the germline V gene. With 0 bases removed from V and 0 bases from J, the gap between germline ends came to 10 bases. The CDR3 sequence is 16 residues long. CDR3 sequence reads: CASSQDLQRSTDTQYF. CDR3 nucleotides: TGCGCCAGCAGCCAAGATTTGCAGAGGAGCACAGATACGCAGTATTTT.

This sequence joins TRBV27 and TRBJ2-7, with a possible D match to TRBD2 (6 bases). The CDR3 loop spans 14 amino acids. V lost 5 bases and J 5 bases, leaving 16 bases between the germline ends. Germline V lookup: CDR1 MNHEY, CDR2 SMNVEV (reference sequence). The CDR3 DNA follows: TGTGCCAGCAGTCCCGGGAGTGGGGGGAACGAGCAGTACTTC. Translation gives CASSPGSGGNEQYF.

The genes are TRBV4-2 and TRBJ2-1; 12 positions agree with TRBD1. V dropped 4 bases and J dropped 8; count of bases not matched to a gene: 6. Germline CDR1 is LGHNA and CDR2 is YNFKEQ. The CDR3 spans 15 residues. In DNA, the CDR3 is TGTGCCAGCAGCCCCCGGGACAGGGGGCTCGATGAGCAGTTCTTC. This translates into CASSPRDRGLDEQFF.

CDR3 nucleotide sequence: TGTGCCAGCAGTTTTCGGGGCTTGTGGGGCTACACCTTC. This gives the protein CASSFRGLWGYTF. This sequence joins TRBV6-5 and TRBJ1-2; maybe TRBD1 (5 bases). The CDR3 totals 13 residues. The ends were cut back, 4 bases at V and 8 bases at J, with 14 bases in the middle. Germline lookup yields CDR1 MNHEY and CDR2 SVGAGI.

The V gene is TRBV5-4, the J gene TRBJ1-1; D may be TRBD1 (6 bases). Per the germline V gene, CDR1 is SGHNT and CDR2 is YYREEE (reference sequence). The CDR3 covers 14 residues. Trimming stripped 4 bases from V and 8 bases from J, with 18 bases between. Here the CDR3 DNA reads TGTGCCAGCAGCCCCGGCCGGGGGCCCAACGAAGCTTTCTTT. Residues: CASSPGRGPNEAFF.

This clonotype was counted between two and nine times. The genes are TRBV20-1 and TRBJ2-1; D remains ambiguous. V gave up 5 bases and J gave up 3 bases, with 5 bases separating them. Germline assignment: CDR1 DFQATT and CDR2 SNEGSKA (reference sequence). CDR3 length: 11 amino acids. This chain's CDR3 is CSAPDYNEQFF. In DNA, the CDR3 is TGCAGTGCTCCCGACTACAATGAGCAGTTCTTC.

The V call is TRBV7-9, the J call TRBJ1-4, with D unclear. Germline values: CDR1 SEHNR, CDR2 FQNEAQ (reference sequence). The V gene lost 5 bases and the J gene lost 13 bases, with 11 bases spanning the gap. This CDR3 region has 11 residues. The CDR3 reads CASSLGVGLFF. The CDR3 DNA reads TGTGCCAGCAGCCTCGGAGTAGGACTGTTTTTT.

The genes are TRBV27 and TRBJ1-2, with 9 bases matching TRBD1. Trimming took 5 bases from V and 5 from J; bases not matched to a gene: 12. The germline gives CDR1 MNHEY, CDR2 SMNVEV (reference sequence). The CDR3 is 16 residues long. In nucleotides, the CDR3 is TGTGCCAGCAGTAACGACCCCGGGACAGGGATTTATGGCTACACCTTC. As protein: CASSNDPGTGIYGYTF.

V gene TRBV12-3 or TRBV12-4 combines with J gene TRBJ2-1, with 7 nucleotides matching TRBD2. J was trimmed by 11 bases and V by 7 bases; bases with no gene match: 8. The CDR3 spans 12 residues. CDR3 coding DNA: TGTGCCAGCACGATACAGACTAGCCAGCAGTTCTTC. The encoded protein is CASTIQTSQQFF.

The rearrangement joins TRBV7-9 to TRBJ2-7, with D possibly being TRBD1 (6 bases). Germline CDR1 reads SEHNR; CDR2 reads FQNEAQ (reference sequence). The germline V and J ends were trimmed by 4 bases and 0 bases, with 13 bases remaining between them. The CDR3 extends over 15 amino acids. CDR3 region: CASSWDIESSYEQYF. The CDR3, as DNA: TGTGCCAGCAGCTGGGACATAGAGAGCTCCTACGAGCAGTACTTC.

The chain has TRBV27 and TRBJ1-1; D ambiguous. V was pared by 3 bases and J by 4 bases, with 12 bases between. The germline gives CDR1 MNHEY, CDR2 SMNVEV (reference sequence). This CDR3 is 14 amino acids long. CDR3 coding DNA: TGTGCCAGCAGTTTTAAGGGCAGTCCCACTGAAGCTTTCTTT. Residues: CASSFKGSPTEAFF.

The chain has TRBV30 and TRBJ2-7; possibly TRBD1 for D (6 bases). V was trimmed by 3 bases and J by 2 bases, leaving 14 bases between them. Germline CDR1 is GTSNPN and CDR2 is SVGIG (reference sequence). This CDR3 is built from 14 residues. CDR3 sequence: CAWRLDRPPYEQYF. In DNA, the CDR3 is TGTGCCTGGAGGCTTGACAGGCCACCCTACGAGCAGTACTTC.

This clonotype was recorded once. The chain links TRBV27 to TRBJ2-7; 8 positions agree with TRBD2. Per germline, CDR1 MNHEY and CDR2 SMNVEV (reference sequence). The length of the CDR3 is 13 residues. The junction had 2 bases not matched to a gene; V was cut back by 6 bases and J by 1 base. CDR3 sequence (DNA): TGTGCCAGCAGCGGGGGGGTTTCCTACGAGCAGTACTTC. Translated: CASSGGVSYEQYF.

This chain connects TRBV27 to TRBJ2-7, with D unresolved. The germline V gene has CDR1 MNHEY and CDR2 SMNVEV (reference sequence). Trimming removed 4 bases at V and 2 bases at J, with 12 bases between. The CDR3 has 14 residues. CDR3 DNA sequence: TGTGCCAGCAGTTATGGAAGTGGTCCCTACGAGCAGTACTTC. It is translated as CASSYGSGPYEQYF.

This sequence joins TRBV29-1 and TRBJ1-2, with D maybe TRBD1 (5 bases). V was cut by 6 bases and J by 3 bases, with 8 bases left in between. The CDR3 runs to 11 residues. Germline V CDR1 and CDR2: SQVTM, ANQGSEA. The CDR3 bases are TGCAGCGTCAGGGTTGACTATGGCTACACCTTC. Encoded protein: CSVRVDYGYTF.

Only one count was recorded for this clonotype. V and J are TRBV4-2 and TRBJ2-6; the D is unclear. Germline V CDR1 and CDR2: LGHNA, YNFKEQ. There are 15 residues in the CDR3. V lost 2 bases and J lost 0, with 5 bases in between. CDR3 sequence: CASSQSTSGANVLTF. In nucleotides, the CDR3 is TGTGCCAGCAGCCAAAGCACCTCTGGGGCCAACGTCCTGACTTTC.

This rearrangement joins TRBV27 to TRBJ2-1, with 7 bases lining up with TRBD1. V trimming: 2 bases; J trimming: 7 bases; junction bases outside the gene matches: 2. CDR3 length: 13 residues. Per germline, CDR1 MNHEY and CDR2 SMNVEV (reference sequence). This CDR3 is CASSLAQGNEQFF. In DNA form, the CDR3 reads TGTGCCAGCAGTTTAGCACAGGGGAATGAGCAGTTCTTC.

The chain uses TRBV29-1 and TRBJ2-3, with D perhaps TRBD1 (5 bases). The germline V and J ends were trimmed by 8 bases and 4 bases, with 16 bases remaining between them. This CDR3 comprises 13 residues. Germline V CDR1 and CDR2: SQVTM, ANQGSEA. The CDR3 spells CSIDRGPADTQYF. The DNA for the CDR3 is TGCAGCATCGACAGAGGCCCCGCAGATACGCAGTATTTT.

J is TRBJ1-2 and V is TRBV29-1, with D tentatively TRBD1 (6 bases). V gave up 0 bases and J gave up 8 bases, with 10 bases separating them. Germline CDR1 and CDR2: SQVTM and ANQGSEA. The CDR3 totals 12 residues. Written as DNA, the CDR3 is TGCAGCGTTGAAGAACAGGGCAGGGGCTACACCTTC. Amino acids: CSVEEQGRGYTF.

This clonotype was counted a single time. This chain links TRBV7-8 with TRBJ1-5, with TRBD1 as a possible D gene (5 bases). V was trimmed by 5 bases and J by 3 bases, leaving 20 bases between them. This CDR3 is built from 17 residues. The V gene's germline CDR1 is SGHVS and CDR2 FQNEAQ. CDR3 region: CASSPRFQGEANQPQHF. DNA of the CDR3: TGTGCCAGCAGCCCCAGGTTCCAGGGTGAGGCCAATCAGCCCCAGCATTTT. Full variable domain (missing parts from reference TRBV7-8 and TRBJ1-5): GAGVSQSPRYKVAKRGQDVALRCDPISGHVSLFWYQQALGQGPEFLTYFQNEAQLDKSGLPSDRFFAERPEGSVSTLKIQRTQQEDSAVYLCASSPRFQGEANQPQHFGDGTRLSIL.